Sequencing of this T cell receptor (beta chain) was carried out in a study of T cells after yellow fever vaccination. Comment on this clonotype: Its antigen is currently unknown.

TCR cDNA was made by 5'RACE template switching, adding a universal primer site and UMIs. Each CDR3 protein gets one entry after TCRdb re-called the 5' RACE reads with MiXCR. The sample lists hundreds of thousands of distinct CDR3 sequences; under 15% were seen once. This CDR3 contains 14 residues. Trimming shortened V by 7 bases and J by 5 bases, and 15 bases separated the two germline ends. The germline V gene encodes CDR1 SGHRS and CDR2 YFSETQ. Study-wide findings and caveats: Most clones from primary vaccination were detected again post-booster (roughly 95% CD4, about 88% CD8). Sorted repertoires could include abundant contaminating clonotypes from bulk cells. Weaker in magnitude, the secondary response showed a faster peak on day 5 versus 15.

This TCR derives from a man between 18 and 35 years old who received the YFV17D yellow fever vaccine. Sequencing was performed on CD4+ T cells sorted from PBMCs, taken 15 days after the yellow fever booster vaccination. The J gene is TRBJ2-2, the V gene TRBV5-1; possible D gene TRBD2, 5 bases. Written as DNA, the CDR3 is TGCGCCAGCGGCGCCCAAGGAGGAACCGGGGAGCTGTTTTTT. Translated: CASGAQGGTGELFF.